Presented here are 16 T cell receptor beta chains from one specimen sequenced in a study of blood T cell repertoires in COVID-19 (TCRdb year 2020). The receptor library was made with the immunoSEQ multiplex PCR assay. TCRdb stores this immuneACCESS table with in-frame sequences only. Part of the clones is absent; in the studies checked, under half of the shortfall reflects unresolved V genes, and no reason is known for the rest. Recorded for this sample are 10,000 to 15,000 clones; around 78% of them occurred a single time. The ten biggest clones cover approximately 34% of the sample. Sequenced sample: peripheral blood. These receptor sequences come from a human donor in a cohort sampled during active COVID-19.

V usage is TRBV7-9 and J usage is TRBJ1-1; D not certain. Germline CDR1 and CDR2: SEHNR and FQNEAQ (reference sequence). The V end lost 4 bases, the J end lost 3 bases, and 12 bases lay between the germline ends. The CDR3 runs 14 residues. CDR3 coding DNA: TGTGCCAGCAGCTCCGGAAAGCAGGACACTGAAGCTTTCTTT. This gives the protein CASSSGKQDTEAFF.

The chain combines TRBV6-5 with TRBJ2-1; TRBD2 is a possible D gene (6 bases). Germline CDR1 MNHEY, CDR2 SVGAGI. The CDR3 loop spans 13 amino acids. Trimming cost V 6 bases and J 2 bases, with 8 bases left between them. DNA of the CDR3: TGTGCCAGCAGGCGGGACCCCTACAATGAGCAGTTCTTC. Its translation: CASRRDPYNEQFF.

V gene TRBV10-2 combines with J gene TRBJ1-4, with a weak D call TRBD1 (6 bases). CDR1 is WSHSY and CDR2 is SAAADI in the germline V gene. The CDR3 totals 13 residues. Trimming took off 8 bases at V and 4 bases at J, with 11 bases between the two ends. CDR3 DNA: TGCGCCAGCTCCGGGACAATTAATGAAAAACTGTTTTTT. The encoded protein is CASSGTINEKLFF.

The chain combines TRBV7-3 with TRBJ2-1, with 9 bases matching TRBD1. CDR3 size: 16 residues. The germline V gene has CDR1 SGHTA and CDR2 FQGTGA. Germline trimming cut 4 bases from V and 7 bases from J; bases unmatched to any gene: 11. CDR3 DNA: TGTGCCAGCAGCTACGGTTCCGGGACAGGGTGGAATGAGCAGTTCTTC. As protein: CASSYGSGTGWNEQFF. Combining the CDR3 with reference TRBV7-3 and TRBJ2-1 gives the whole variable domain GAGVSQTPSNKVTEKGKYVELRCDPISGHTALYWYRQSLGQGPEFLIYFQGTGAADDSGLPNDRFFAVRPEGSVSTLKIQRTERGDSAVYLCASSYGSGTGWNEQFFGPGTRLTVL.

The chain employs TRBV3-1 (or the pseudogene TRBV3-2) and TRBJ2-1, with 7 bases fitting TRBD2. Germline loops: CDR1 LGHDT, CDR2 YNNKEL (reference sequence). The junction had 12 bases not matched to a gene; V was cut back by 4 bases and J by 9 bases. This CDR3 region has 15 residues. Here the CDR3 reads CASSPLTSLLGEQFF. CDR3 nucleotides: TGTGCCAGCAGCCCCTTGACTAGCCTACTGGGTGAGCAGTTCTTC.

The V gene is TRBV5-1, the J gene TRBJ1-2; 10 bases agree with TRBD1. In germline, CDR1 is SGHRS, CDR2 YFSETQ. CDR3 length equals 15 residues. V trimming: 4 bases; J trimming: 5 bases; junction bases outside the gene matches: 8. The CDR3 sequence is CASSREGQGRYGYTF. The CDR3, as DNA: TGCGCCAGCAGCCGAGAGGGACAGGGGAGATATGGCTACACCTTC.

In nucleotides, the CDR3 is TGTGCCAGCAGCGCGGGACAGGGGCGATATGGCTACACCTTC. Amino acid sequence: CASSAGQGRYGYTF. J is TRBJ1-2 and V is TRBV9; TRBD1 aligns across 10 bases. Germline V gene lookup returns CDR1 SGDLS and CDR2 YYNGEE. The V segment lost 3 bases and the J segment 5 bases; nucleotides outside the gene matches: 4. The CDR3 extends over 14 amino acids.

J is TRBJ1-5 and V is TRBV7-6; 7 nucleotides agree with TRBD1. The CDR3 spans 15 residues. Germline trimming cut 2 bases from V and 2 bases from J; bases unmatched to any gene: 3. CDR1 and CDR2 from the germline V gene are SGHVS and FNYEAQ. CDR3 in DNA: TGTGCCAGCAGCTTATCGGGACAGCGCAATCAGCCCCAGCATTTT. This sequence encodes CASSLSGQRNQPQHF. The full variable domain, with the rest looked up from reference TRBV7-6 and TRBJ1-5, is GAGVSQSPRYKVTKRGQDVALRCDPISGHVSLYWYRQALGQGPEFLTYFNYEAQQDKSGLPNDRFSAERPEGSISTLTIQRTEQRDSAMYRCASSLSGQRNQPQHFGDGTRLSIL.

This chain uses TRBV2 with TRBJ1-1; TRBD1 matches at 9 bases. Germline CDR1 is SNHLY and CDR2 is FYNNEI. The V gene end was trimmed by 5 bases and the J gene end by 1 base; junction bases not matched to a gene: 14. CDR3 size: 18 residues. The CDR3 DNA sequence: TGTGCCAGCAGTCCCCACCCCGGACAGGGGCATTCGAACACTGAAGCTTTCTTT. As protein: CASSPHPGQGHSNTEAFF.

V and J are TRBV19 and TRBJ2-4, with 8 bases that match TRBD2. The CDR3 runs to 19 residues. Germline CDR1 and CDR2: LNHDA and SQIVND (reference sequence). V gave up 1 base and J gave up 7 bases; unmatched junction bases: 18. The CDR3 coding sequence is TGTGCCAGTAGTATAGGGGCCAGGGCGGGGGGCAGGATCAAGAACATTCAGTACTTC. This codes for CASSIGARAGGRIKNIQYF. Complete variable domain (other parts from reference TRBV19 and TRBJ2-4): DGGITQSPKYLFRKEGQNVTLSCEQNLNHDAMYWYRQDPGQGLRLIYYSQIVNDFQKGDIAEGYSVSREKKESFPLTVTSAQKNPTAFYLCASSIGARAGGRIKNIQYFGAGTRLSVL.

This clone was seen just once. The chain has TRBV30 and TRBJ1-2, with D tentatively TRBD1 (5 bases). With 0 bases removed from V and 4 bases from J, the gap between germline ends came to 12 bases. CDR1 is GTSNPN, CDR2 SVGIG, per germline (reference sequence). CDR3 size: 14 residues. In DNA, the CDR3 is TGTGCCTGGAGTGTTCCCGGGGGAACCTATGGCTACACCTTC. Translated: CAWSVPGGTYGYTF.

J is TRBJ1-4 and V is TRBV4-3; D is perhaps TRBD1 (6 bases). Germline V gene sequence: CDR1 LGHNA, CDR2 YSLEER. Trimming stripped 8 bases from V and 7 bases from J, with 17 bases between. This CDR3 contains 14 residues. The CDR3 loop reads CASSQGGVGEKLFF. In DNA, the CDR3 is TGCGCCAGCTCTCAAGGGGGGGTCGGTGAAAAACTGTTTTTT.

The chain couples TRBV9 to TRBJ2-3, with TRBD2 identical over 7 bases. This CDR3 has 15 residues. Germline values: CDR1 SGDLS, CDR2 YYNGEE. Trimming removed 0 bases from V and 0 bases from J; junction bases left unmatched: 1. The CDR3 protein is CASSVGSGSTDTQYF. In DNA form, the CDR3 reads TGTGCCAGCAGCGTAGGTAGCGGGAGCACAGATACGCAGTATTTT.

This chain links TRBV28 with TRBJ1-5, with D tentatively TRBD1 (6 bases). CDR1 is MDHEN, CDR2 SYDVKM, per germline. This CDR3 comprises 14 residues. Trimming pared 7 bases from V and 3 bases from J, leaving 13 bases between. The CDR3 DNA sequence: TGTGCCAGCACCTTAGGACAGCTCAATCAGCCCCAGCATTTT. This gives the protein CASTLGQLNQPQHF.

The chain has TRBV20-1 and TRBJ1-1; 10 bases match TRBD1. The CDR3 sequence is 10 residues long. Looked up from germline, CDR1 is DFQATT and CDR2 is SNEGSKA (reference sequence). CDR3 coding DNA: TGCAGGGCCGGGGGACAGGGGGCTTTCTTT. It yields the protein CRAGGQGAFF.

Concerning this clone itself: Germline and junction disagree at one end, which may indicate a read error. The chain joins TRBV12-3 or TRBV12-4 to TRBJ2-7; TRBD1 matches 8 bases. The CDR3 runs 13 residues. This chain's CDR3 is CASGFTGGYEQYF. CDR3 DNA: TGTGCCAGCGGTTTCACAGGGGGCTACGAGCAGTACTTC.